The 7 T cell receptor beta chains in this list originate from one sample, sequenced in a study of cytomegalovirus exposure and HLA in healthy donors. The PCR had 60 Vbeta and 13 Jbeta primers. Only in-frame clones appear in the TCRdb table, and some are missing; sequencing was by immunoSEQ multiplex PCR. The data show 140,000 to 150,000 clones, about two thirds seen once. The sequenced sample was PBMCs. The receptors were gathered from a woman aged 18-29 years in good health and CMV-seronegative.

The rearrangement joins TRBV9 to TRBJ2-2; 8 bases are shared with TRBD2. V was clipped by 2 bases and J by 2 bases; unmatched bases: 5. CDR3 size: 16 residues. The germline gives CDR1 SGDLS, CDR2 YYNGEE. The CDR3 coding sequence is TGTGCCAGCAGCGTTCGGCGGGAGGTCAACACCGGGGAGCTGTTTTTT. It codes for CASSVRREVNTGELFF.

The rearrangement links TRBV5-1 to TRBJ2-5; 8 bases match TRBD2. The V segment lost 6 bases and the J segment 1 base; nucleotides outside the gene matches: 5. Germline V CDR1 and CDR2: SGHRS, YFSETQ. This CDR3 comprises 14 residues. The CDR3 DNA follows: TGCGCCAGCACCTCAGGGACTAGCCAAGAGACCCAGTACTTC. Translation: CASTSGTSQETQYF.

The rearrangement links TRBV10-3 to TRBJ2-3; 12 nucleotides agree with TRBD2. The V gene's germline CDR1 is ENHRY and CDR2 SYGVKD. The CDR3 sequence is 14 residues long. The V segment lost 6 bases and the J segment 6 bases; nucleotides outside the gene matches: 4. In nucleotides, the CDR3 is TGTGCCATCAGCGGACTAGCGGGGAGGGATACGCAGTATTTT. This codes for CAISGLAGRDTQYF.

The J gene is TRBJ2-4, the V gene TRBV28; TRBD1 might be the D (6 bases). CDR1 MDHEN and CDR2 SYDVKM come from the germline V gene. The CDR3 is 14 amino acids. Deletions cut 5 bases from V and 1 base from J, with 9 bases between. CDR3 in amino acids: CASSPRGAKNIQYF. In DNA form, the CDR3 reads TGTGCCAGCAGTCCTAGGGGGGCCAAAAACATTCAGTACTTC.

The J gene is TRBJ2-3, the V gene TRBV7-9; 11 bases map to TRBD2. The CDR3 totals 19 residues. V dropped 5 bases and J dropped 2; count of bases not matched to a gene: 15. Per the germline V gene, CDR1 is SEHNR and CDR2 is FQNEAQ (reference sequence). The CDR3, as DNA: TGTGCCAGCAGCCCGAGCTGGCTAGCGGGGGGTCCCTCCACAGATACGCAGTATTTT. Translation gives CASSPSWLAGGPSTDTQYF.

V usage is TRBV15 and J usage is TRBJ2-1, with 8 bases lining up with TRBD1. Germline CDR1 and CDR2: LNHNV and YYDKDF (reference sequence). V lost 2 bases, J lost 7 bases, and 31 bases stayed unmatched. The CDR3 is made up of 23 amino acids. DNA of the CDR3: TGTGCCACCAGCAGAATTTATGCGGGACAGGTCTCCTTACCACCGAAATCGATAAATGAGCAGTTCTTC. Translation: CATSRIYAGQVSLPPKSINEQFF.

The chain carries TRBV7-2 and TRBJ2-5; 11 bases line up with TRBD2. The J call is uncertain, as TRBJ2-7 better fits the DNA end. The CDR3 is 16 residues long. Germline V CDR1 and CDR2: SGHTA, FQGNSA. DNA for the CDR3: TGTGCCAGCAGCTTAGCCCCTAGCGGGGGGTCCCACGAGCAGTACTTC. It translates to CASSLAPSGGSHEQYF.